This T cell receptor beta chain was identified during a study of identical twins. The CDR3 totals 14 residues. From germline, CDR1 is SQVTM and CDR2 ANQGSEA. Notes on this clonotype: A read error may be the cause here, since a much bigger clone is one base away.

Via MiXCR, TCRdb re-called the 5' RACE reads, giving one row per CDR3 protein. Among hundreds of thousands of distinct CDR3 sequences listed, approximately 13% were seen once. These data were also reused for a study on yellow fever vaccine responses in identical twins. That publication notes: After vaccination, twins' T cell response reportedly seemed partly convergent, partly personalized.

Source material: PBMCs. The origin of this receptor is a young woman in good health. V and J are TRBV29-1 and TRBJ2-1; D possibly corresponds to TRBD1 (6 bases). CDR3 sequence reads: CGVEEQGTYNEQFF. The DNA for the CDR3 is TGCGGCGTTGAAGAACAGGGAACCTACAATGAGCAGTTCTTC.